This TCR beta chain derives from a study of cytomegalovirus exposure and HLA in healthy donors. The V segment lost 1 base and the J segment 4 bases; nucleotides outside the gene matches: 12. CDR3 length: 17 amino acids. Per germline, CDR1 SGHNT and CDR2 YYREEE (reference sequence). The PCR employed 60 Vbeta primers together with 13 Jbeta primers. The method was immunoSEQ multiplex PCR; TCRdb's version includes in-frame clones alone and lacks a portion of them. Altogether roughly 170,000 clones are present, 84% being singletons, with the ten largest covering approximately 1.2%. Donors showed nominal health when sampled, although they likely had unrecorded immune exposures.

Sequenced input: PBMCs. This TCR came from a girl aged 2-10 years in good health and CMV-seropositive. J is TRBJ2-3 and V is TRBV5-4; 7 bases are a match to TRBD1. CDR3 coding DNA: TGTGCCAGCAGCTTGTTGGGAGATGGGACAGCGGCAGATACGCAGTATTTT. Encoded protein: CASSLLGDGTAADTQYF.